This T cell receptor (beta chain) was captured in a study of blood T cell repertoires in COVID-19. Study details: Symptom resolution, clearance, or two negative PCRs marked the recovered donors of Cohort 3. Nucleic acid was either cDNA or gDNA, and it came from T cells, B-cell-depleted T cells, or PBMCs.

Donors were grouped by their self-reported clinical history. Original data processing: Estimated nucleated cell counts came from reference gene primer amplification. Clones were read by immunoSEQ multiplex PCR, and TCRdb kept only the in-frame ones, dropping some. V and J calls and clone size are as listed in that table; D and trimming were resolved from the DNA. Among about 280,000 clones listed, about 88% were seen once. Losses at the gene ends were 6 bases for V and 2 bases for J; bases not matched to a gene: 11. CDR3 size: 16 residues. Germline CDR1 reads SNHLY; CDR2 reads FYNNEI. The sequenced sample consisted of PBMCs or T cells enriched from blood (not recorded which). The origin of this receptor is a woman aged 55-70 years in a cohort exposed to, infected with or recovered from COVID-19 (not recorded which). The chain employs TRBV2 and TRBJ2-3; TRBD2 aligns across 7 bases. Here the CDR3 reads CASSRGRLADTDTQYF. The CDR3 DNA reads as TGTGCCAGCAGCCGCGGTCGGCTAGCGGACACAGATACGCAGTATTTT.